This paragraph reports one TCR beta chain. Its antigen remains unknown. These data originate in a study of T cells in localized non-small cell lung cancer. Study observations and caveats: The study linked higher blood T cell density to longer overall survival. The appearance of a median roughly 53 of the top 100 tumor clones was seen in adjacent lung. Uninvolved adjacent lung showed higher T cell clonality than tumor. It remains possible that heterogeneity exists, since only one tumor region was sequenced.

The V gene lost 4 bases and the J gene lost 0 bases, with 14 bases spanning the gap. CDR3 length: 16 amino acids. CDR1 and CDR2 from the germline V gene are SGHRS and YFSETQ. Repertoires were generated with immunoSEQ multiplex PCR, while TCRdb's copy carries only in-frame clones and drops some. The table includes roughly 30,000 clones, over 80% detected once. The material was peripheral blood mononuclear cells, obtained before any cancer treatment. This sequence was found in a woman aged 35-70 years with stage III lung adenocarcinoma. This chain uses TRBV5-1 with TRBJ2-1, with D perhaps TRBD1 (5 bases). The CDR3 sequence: CASSPGQTSSYNEQFF. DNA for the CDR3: TGCGCCAGCAGCCCAGGACAAACGAGCTCCTACAATGAGCAGTTCTTC. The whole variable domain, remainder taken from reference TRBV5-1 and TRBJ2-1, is KAGVTQTPRYLIKTRGQQVTLSCSPISGHRSVSWYQQTPGQGLQFLFEYFSETQRNKGNFPGRFSGRQFSNSRSEMNVSTLELGDSALYLCASSPGQTSSYNEQFFGPGTRLTVL.